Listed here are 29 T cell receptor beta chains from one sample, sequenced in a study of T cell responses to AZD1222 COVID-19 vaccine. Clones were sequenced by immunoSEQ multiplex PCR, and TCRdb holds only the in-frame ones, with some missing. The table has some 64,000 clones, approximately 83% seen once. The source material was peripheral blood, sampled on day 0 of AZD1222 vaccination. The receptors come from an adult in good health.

Here the CDR3 DNA reads TGTGCCAGCAGTTACGCCCGGGCTCAGGGGGCCTACGAGCAGTACTTC. Translation: CASSYARAQGAYEQYF. The J gene is TRBJ2-7, the V gene TRBV6-5; 7 bases fit TRBD1. The CDR3 contains 16 residues. Germline V gene lookup returns CDR1 MNHEY and CDR2 SVGAGI. V trimming: 2 bases; J trimming: 2 bases; junction bases outside the gene matches: 9.

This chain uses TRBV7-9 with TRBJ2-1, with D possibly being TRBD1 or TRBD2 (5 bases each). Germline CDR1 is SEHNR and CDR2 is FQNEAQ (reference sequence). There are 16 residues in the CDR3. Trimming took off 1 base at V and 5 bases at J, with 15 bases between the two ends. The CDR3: CASSLDTGRQDNEQFF. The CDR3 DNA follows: TGTGCCAGCAGCTTAGATACGGGGCGCCAGGACAATGAGCAGTTCTTC.

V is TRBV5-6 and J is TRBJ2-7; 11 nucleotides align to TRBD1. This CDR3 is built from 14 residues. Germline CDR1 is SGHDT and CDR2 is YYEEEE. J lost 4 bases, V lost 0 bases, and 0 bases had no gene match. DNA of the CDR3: TGTGCCAGCAGCTTGGGGGACAGGGGGTACGAGCAGTACTTC. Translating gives CASSLGDRGYEQYF.

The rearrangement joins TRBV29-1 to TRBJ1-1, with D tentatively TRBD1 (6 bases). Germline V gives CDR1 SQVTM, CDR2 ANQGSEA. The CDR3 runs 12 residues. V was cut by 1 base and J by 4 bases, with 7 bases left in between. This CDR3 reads CSVEVQGTEAFF. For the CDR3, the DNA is TGCAGCGTTGAAGTACAGGGCACTGAAGCTTTCTTT.

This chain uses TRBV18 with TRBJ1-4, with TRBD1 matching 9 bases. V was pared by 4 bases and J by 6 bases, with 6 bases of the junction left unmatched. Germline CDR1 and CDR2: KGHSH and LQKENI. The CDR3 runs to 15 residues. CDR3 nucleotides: TGTGCCAGCTCACGTCCGGGACAGGGTTATGAAAAACTGTTTTTT. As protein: CASSRPGQGYEKLFF.

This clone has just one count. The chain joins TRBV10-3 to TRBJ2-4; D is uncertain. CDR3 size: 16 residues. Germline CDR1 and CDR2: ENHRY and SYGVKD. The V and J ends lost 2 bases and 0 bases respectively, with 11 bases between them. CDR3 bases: TGTGCCATCAGTGAGGGAAGGCTCTTAGCCAAAAACATTCAGTACTTC. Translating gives CAISEGRLLAKNIQYF.

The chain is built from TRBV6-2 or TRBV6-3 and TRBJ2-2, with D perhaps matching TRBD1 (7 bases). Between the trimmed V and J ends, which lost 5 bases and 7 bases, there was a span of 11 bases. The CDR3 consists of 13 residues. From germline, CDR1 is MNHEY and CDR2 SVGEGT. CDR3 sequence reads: CASSQGEVGELFF. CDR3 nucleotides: TGTGCCAGCAGTCAGGGGGAGGTCGGGGAGCTGTTTTTT.

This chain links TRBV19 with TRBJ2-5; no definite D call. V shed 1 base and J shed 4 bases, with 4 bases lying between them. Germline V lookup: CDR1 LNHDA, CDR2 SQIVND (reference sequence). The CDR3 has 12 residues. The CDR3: CASSIGGETQYF. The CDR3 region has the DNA TGTGCCAGTAGTATAGGGGGAGAGACCCAGTACTTC.

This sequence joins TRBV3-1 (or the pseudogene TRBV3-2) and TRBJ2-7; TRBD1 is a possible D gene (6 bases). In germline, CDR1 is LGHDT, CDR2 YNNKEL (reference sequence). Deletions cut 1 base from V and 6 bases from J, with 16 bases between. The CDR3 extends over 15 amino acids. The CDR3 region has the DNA TGTGCCAGCAGCCAAGCTTTCAGGGGTTATGGCGAGCAGTACTTC. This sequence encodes CASSQAFRGYGEQYF.

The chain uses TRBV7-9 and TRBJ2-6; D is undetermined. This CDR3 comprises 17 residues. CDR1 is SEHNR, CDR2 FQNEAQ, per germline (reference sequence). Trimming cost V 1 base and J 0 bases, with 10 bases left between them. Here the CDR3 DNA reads TGTGCCAGCAGCTTAGTGGAGACGTTCTCTGGGGCCAACGTCCTGACTTTC. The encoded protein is CASSLVETFSGANVLTF.

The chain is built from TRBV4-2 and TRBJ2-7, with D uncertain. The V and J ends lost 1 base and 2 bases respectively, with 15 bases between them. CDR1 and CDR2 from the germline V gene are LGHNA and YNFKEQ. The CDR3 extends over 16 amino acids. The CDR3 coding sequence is TGTGCCAGCAGCCAAGGACTCTCCCCCCTAGCCTACGAGCAGTACTTC. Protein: CASSQGLSPLAYEQYF.

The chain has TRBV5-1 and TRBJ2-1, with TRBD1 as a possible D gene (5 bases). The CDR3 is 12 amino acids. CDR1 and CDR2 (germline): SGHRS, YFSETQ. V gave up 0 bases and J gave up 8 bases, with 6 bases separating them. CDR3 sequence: CASSLEGDEQFF. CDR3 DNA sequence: TGCGCCAGCAGCTTGGAAGGGGATGAGCAGTTCTTC.

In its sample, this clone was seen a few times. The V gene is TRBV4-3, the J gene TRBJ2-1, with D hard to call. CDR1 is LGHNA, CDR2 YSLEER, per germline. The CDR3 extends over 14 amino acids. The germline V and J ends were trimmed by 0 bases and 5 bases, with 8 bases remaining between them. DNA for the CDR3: TGCGCCAGCAGCCAAGATATAAGTGACAATGAGCAGTTCTTC. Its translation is CASSQDISDNEQFF.

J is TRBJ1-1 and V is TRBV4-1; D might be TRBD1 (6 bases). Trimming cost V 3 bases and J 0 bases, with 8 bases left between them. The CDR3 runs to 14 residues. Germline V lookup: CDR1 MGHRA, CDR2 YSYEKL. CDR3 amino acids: CASSQGHLNTEAFF. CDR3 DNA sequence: TGCGCCAGCAGCCAGGGACACTTGAACACTGAAGCTTTCTTT.

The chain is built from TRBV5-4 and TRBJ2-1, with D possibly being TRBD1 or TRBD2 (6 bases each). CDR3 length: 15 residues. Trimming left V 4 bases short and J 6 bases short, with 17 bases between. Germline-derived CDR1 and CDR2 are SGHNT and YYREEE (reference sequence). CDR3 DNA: TGTGCCAGCAGCCTGGGGGGCCAGGGAAGCAATGAGCAGTTCTTC. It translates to CASSLGGQGSNEQFF. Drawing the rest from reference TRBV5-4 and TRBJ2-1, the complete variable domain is ETGVTQSPTHLIKTRGQQVTLRCSSQSGHNTVSWYQQALGQGPQFIFQYYREEENGRGNFPPRFSGLQFPNYSSELNVNALELDDSALYLCASSLGGQGSNEQFFGPGTRLTVL.

CDR3 nucleotides: TGTGCCAGCAGCCAAGCCGGGACCACCATTCAGTACTTC. Encoded protein: CASSQAGTTIQYF. J is TRBJ2-4 and V is TRBV14, with D perhaps being TRBD1 or TRBD2 (5 bases each). The CDR3 spans 13 residues. Germline CDR1 and CDR2: SGHDN and FVKESK. V lost 1 base and J lost 9, with 10 bases in between.

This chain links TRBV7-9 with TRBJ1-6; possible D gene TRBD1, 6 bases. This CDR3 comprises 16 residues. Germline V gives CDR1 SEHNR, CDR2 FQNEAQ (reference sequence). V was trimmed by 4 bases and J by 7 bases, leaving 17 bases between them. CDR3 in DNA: TGTGCCAGCAGCTCGTCAGGGGTCTCCGGGAATTCACCCCTCCACTTT. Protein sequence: CASSSSGVSGNSPLHF.

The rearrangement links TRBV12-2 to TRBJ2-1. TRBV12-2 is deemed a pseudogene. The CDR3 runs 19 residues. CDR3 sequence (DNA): TGTGCAAGTCGCTTAGCGACCCGTCGCCTAAGTAGCTCCTACAATGAGCAGTTCTTC. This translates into CASRLATRRLSSSYNEQFF.

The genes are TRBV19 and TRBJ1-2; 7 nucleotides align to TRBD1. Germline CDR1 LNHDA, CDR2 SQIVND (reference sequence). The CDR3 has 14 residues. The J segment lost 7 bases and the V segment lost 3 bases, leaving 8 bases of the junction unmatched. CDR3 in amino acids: CASSIGQALSGYTF. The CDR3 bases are TGTGCCAGTAGTATCGGACAGGCCCTCAGTGGCTACACCTTC.

CDR3: CASSPRQEGNTIYF. The CDR3 nucleotides read TGTGCCAGCTCACCACGGCAGGAAGGAAACACCATATATTTT. The genes are TRBV18 and TRBJ1-3, with no clear D. The CDR3 covers 14 residues. The germline V gene encodes CDR1 KGHSH and CDR2 LQKENI. The V and J ends lost 1 base and 4 bases respectively, with 8 bases between them.

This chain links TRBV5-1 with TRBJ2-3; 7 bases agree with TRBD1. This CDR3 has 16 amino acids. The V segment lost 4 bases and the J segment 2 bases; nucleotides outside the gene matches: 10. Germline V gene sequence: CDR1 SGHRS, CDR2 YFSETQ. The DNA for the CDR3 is TGCGCCAGCAGCCCCGATTTGACAGGGCCCACAGATACGCAGTATTTT. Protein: CASSPDLTGPTDTQYF.

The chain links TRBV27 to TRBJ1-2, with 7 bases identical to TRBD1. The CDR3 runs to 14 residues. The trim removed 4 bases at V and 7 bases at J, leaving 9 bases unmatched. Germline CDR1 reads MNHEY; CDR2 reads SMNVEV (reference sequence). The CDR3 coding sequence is TGTGCCAGCAGTTCGCAGACAGGGCTCGGTGGCTACACCTTC. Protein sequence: CASSSQTGLGGYTF.

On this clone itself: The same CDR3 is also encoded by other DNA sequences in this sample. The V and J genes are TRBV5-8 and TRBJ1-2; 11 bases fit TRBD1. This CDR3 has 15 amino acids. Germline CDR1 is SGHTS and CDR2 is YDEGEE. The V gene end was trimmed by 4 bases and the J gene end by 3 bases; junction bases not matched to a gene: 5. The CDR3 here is CASSPRTGGYYGYTF. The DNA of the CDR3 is TGTGCCAGCAGCCCGAGGACAGGGGGCTACTATGGCTACACCTTC.

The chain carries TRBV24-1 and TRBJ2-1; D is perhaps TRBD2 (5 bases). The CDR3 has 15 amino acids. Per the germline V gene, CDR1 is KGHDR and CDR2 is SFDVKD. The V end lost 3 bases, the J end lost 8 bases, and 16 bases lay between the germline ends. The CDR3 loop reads CATSDGLIGPDEQFF. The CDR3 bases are TGTGCCACCAGTGATGGACTCATAGGCCCCGATGAGCAGTTCTTC.

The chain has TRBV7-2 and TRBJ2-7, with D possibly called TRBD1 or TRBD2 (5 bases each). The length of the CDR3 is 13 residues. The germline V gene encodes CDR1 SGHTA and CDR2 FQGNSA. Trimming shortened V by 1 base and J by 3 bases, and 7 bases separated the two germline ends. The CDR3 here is CASSLGGFYEQYF. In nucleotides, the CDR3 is TGTGCCAGCAGCTTAGGGGGGTTCTACGAGCAGTACTTC.

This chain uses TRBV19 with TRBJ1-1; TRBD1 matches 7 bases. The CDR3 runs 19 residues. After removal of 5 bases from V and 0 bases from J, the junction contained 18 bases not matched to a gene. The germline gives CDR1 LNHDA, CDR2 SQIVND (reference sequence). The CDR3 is CASSPGTVLGPYLNTEAFF. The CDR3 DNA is TGTGCCAGTAGTCCAGGGACAGTCTTGGGTCCCTACCTGAACACTGAAGCTTTCTTT.

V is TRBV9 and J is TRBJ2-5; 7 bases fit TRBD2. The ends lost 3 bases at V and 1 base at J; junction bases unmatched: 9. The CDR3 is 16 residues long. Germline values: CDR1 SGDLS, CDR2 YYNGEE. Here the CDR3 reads CASSAEGGEGQETQYF. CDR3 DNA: TGTGCCAGCAGCGCCGAGGGAGGGGAGGGCCAAGAGACCCAGTACTTC.

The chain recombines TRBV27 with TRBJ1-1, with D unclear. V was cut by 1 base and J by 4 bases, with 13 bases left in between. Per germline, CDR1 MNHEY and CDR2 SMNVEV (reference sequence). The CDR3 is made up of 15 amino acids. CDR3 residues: CASSLYQSGSTEAFF. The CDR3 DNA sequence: TGTGCCAGCAGTTTATATCAGTCGGGGTCCACTGAAGCTTTCTTT.

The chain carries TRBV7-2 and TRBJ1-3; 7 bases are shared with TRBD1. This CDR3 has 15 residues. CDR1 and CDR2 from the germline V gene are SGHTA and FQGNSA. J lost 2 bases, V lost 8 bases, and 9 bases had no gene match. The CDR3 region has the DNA TGTGCCAGCGGGGAACAGGGGAGGACTGGAAACACCATATATTTT. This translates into CASGEQGRTGNTIYF.